The 32 T cell receptor beta chains in this list originate from one sample, sequenced in a study of T cell repertoires in cytomegalovirus infection. One entry per CDR3 protein, called by TCRdb with MiXCR from the reads. The table records about 460,000 distinct CDR3 sequences, around 11% of them present only once. Sequencing input: PBMCs. The receptors shown here come from a human donor in good health (CMV status not recorded). Some clones in this sample may be carry-over from other donors' samples.

V usage is TRBV6-6 and J usage is TRBJ2-2; no clear D gene. The CDR3 is made up of 13 amino acids. In germline, CDR1 is MNHNY, CDR2 SVGAGI (reference sequence). The V end lost 8 bases, the J end lost 4 bases, and 11 bases lay between the germline ends. The CDR3 sequence is CASGRTITGELFF. The CDR3 nucleotides read TGTGCCAGCGGGCGTACGATCACCGGGGAGCTGTTTTTT.

V and J are TRBV9 and TRBJ2-2, with 7 nucleotides matching TRBD2. Germline assignment: CDR1 SGDLS and CDR2 YYNGEE. This CDR3 comprises 16 residues. V lost 0 bases, J lost 3 bases, and 5 bases stayed unmatched. The CDR3 DNA reads TGTGCCAGCAGCGTAGCCAGCGGGACTTACACCGGGGAGCTGTTTTTT. The encoded protein is CASSVASGTYTGELFF.

Only a few counts were recorded for this clonotype. This rearrangement joins TRBV7-9 to TRBJ2-1, with 10 bases identical to TRBD1. Germline lookup yields CDR1 SEHNR and CDR2 FQNEAQ (reference sequence). CDR3 length: 12 residues. V shed 5 bases and J 13 bases; nucleotides not matched to a gene: 5. In DNA, the CDR3 is TGTGCCAGCAGCCCCGGGGACAGGGGTCAGTTCTTC. Amino acids: CASSPGDRGQFF. Together with reference TRBV7-9 and TRBJ2-1, the CDR3 gives the full variable domain: DTGVSQNPRHKITKRGQNVTFRCDPISEHNRLYWYRQTLGQGPEFLTYFQNEAQLEKSRLLSDRFSAERPKGSFSTLEIQRTEQGDSAMYLCASSPGDRGQFFGPGTRLTVL.

This clonotype has a count of ten or more. The chain uses TRBV5-1 and TRBJ2-7; D possibly matches TRBD1 or TRBD2 (6 bases each). V gave up 5 bases and J gave up 3 bases, with 18 bases separating them. Germline V CDR1 and CDR2: SGHRS, YFSETQ. The CDR3 loop spans 15 amino acids. The CDR3 spells CASSPGARENYEQYF. The CDR3 coding sequence is TGCGCCAGCAGTCCGGGGGCCAGGGAGAACTACGAGCAGTACTTC.

This clonotype was picked up many times. The chain has TRBV7-9 and TRBJ2-2, with D tentatively TRBD1 (5 bases). This CDR3 has 16 amino acids. Germline V gene data show CDR1 as SEHNR and CDR2 as FQNEAQ (reference sequence). V was shortened by 5 bases and J by 4 bases, with 17 bases between the two germline ends. The CDR3 DNA is TGTGCCAGCAGCAATGTACCAGGGCCGATCACCGGGGAGCTGTTTTTT. Its translation is CASSNVPGPITGELFF.

Many counts were recorded for this clonotype. The chain combines TRBV11-2 with TRBJ2-1; 12 bases line up with TRBD2. The CDR3 runs 14 residues. The V gene end was trimmed by 5 bases and the J gene end by 5 bases; junction bases not matched to a gene: 1. CDR1 and CDR2 (germline): SGHAT, FQNNGV. This CDR3 reads CASSRTSGNNEQFF. The CDR3 nucleotides read TGTGCCAGCAGCCGGACTAGCGGGAACAATGAGCAGTTCTTC.

This clonotype was observed many times. The J gene is TRBJ1-5, the V gene TRBV6-5; no firm D call. Germline CDR1 is MNHEY and CDR2 is SVGAGI. This CDR3 has 13 residues. Trimming pared 5 bases from V and 8 bases from J, leaving 13 bases between. The CDR3 is CASSRVREEPQHF. For the CDR3, the DNA is TGTGCCAGCAGTCGGGTTCGGGAGGAGCCCCAGCATTTT.

This clonotype was seen many times. The genes are TRBV28 and TRBJ1-1, with a tentative D call TRBD1 (6 bases). Germline assignment: CDR1 MDHEN and CDR2 SYDVKM. This CDR3 has 14 amino acids. The CDR3 nucleotides are TGTGCAGCGGGAGTGGCAGGGGAGGACACTGAAGCTTTCTTT. Amino acid sequence: CAAGVAGEDTEAFF.

DNA for the CDR3: TGCAGCGTAGACCTAATGAACACTGAAGCTTTCTTT. Amino acids: CSVDLMNTEAFF. V usage is TRBV29-1 and J usage is TRBJ1-1; D is uncertain. Trimming took off 6 bases at V and 0 bases at J, with 8 bases between the two ends. Looked up from germline, CDR1 is SQVTM and CDR2 is ANQGSEA. This CDR3 spans 12 amino acids. The variable domain in full, completed from reference TRBV29-1 and TRBJ1-1, reads SAVISQKPSRDICQRGTSLTIQCQVDSQVTMMFWYRQQPGQSLTLIATANQGSEATYESGFVIDKFPISRPNLTFSTLTVSNMSPEDSSIYLCSVDLMNTEAFFGQGTRLTVV.

Only a few counts were recorded for this clonotype. The gene calls are TRBV27 and TRBJ2-3; TRBD1 matches 7 bases. The J segment lost 4 bases and the V segment lost 5 bases, leaving 12 bases of the junction unmatched. The CDR3 runs to 16 residues. CDR1 and CDR2 from the germline V gene are MNHEY and SMNVEV (reference sequence). The CDR3 bases are TGTGCCAGCAGTAACCAACAGGGGAACCATCCAGATACGCAGTATTTT. Translating it yields CASSNQQGNHPDTQYF.

This clonotype was recorded at least ten times. The chain couples TRBV7-6 to TRBJ2-2; possible D gene TRBD2, 5 bases. Germline V gene lookup returns CDR1 SGHVS and CDR2 FNYEAQ. The CDR3 covers 16 residues. The V and J ends lost 4 bases and 7 bases respectively, with 19 bases between them. CDR3 DNA sequence: TGTGCCAGCAGCTCCTCGGGTGGTGGGAGACGCGGGGAGCTGTTTTTT. Its translation is CASSSSGGGRRGELFF.

A remark on this clonotype: One junction end does not reproduce the germline sequence, and a read error may be involved. The chain recombines TRBV28 with TRBJ2-7; D remains ambiguous. Germline V gene sequence: CDR1 MDHEN, CDR2 SYDVKM. The CDR3 contains 14 residues. CDR3 DNA sequence: TGTGCCAGCAGCCTATCCCCAAGCTCCTACGAGCAGAACTTC. The encoded protein is CASSLSPSSYEQNF.

This clonotype was picked up many times. J is TRBJ2-7 and V is TRBV3-1, with 8 nucleotides matching TRBD1. Germline values: CDR1 LGHDT, CDR2 YNNKEL (reference sequence). V was clipped by 3 bases and J by 5 bases; unmatched bases: 12. The CDR3 has 16 amino acids. CDR3 sequence: CASSQMFQGAENEQYF. CDR3 nucleotide sequence: TGTGCCAGCAGCCAGATGTTCCAGGGGGCGGAAAACGAGCAGTACTTC.

Many counts were recorded for this clonotype. V is TRBV29-1 and J is TRBJ2-2, with 7 nucleotides matching TRBD1. V lost 4 bases to trimming and J lost 0 bases; unmatched junction nucleotides: 11. The CDR3 spans 17 residues. Germline-derived CDR1 and CDR2 are SQVTM and ANQGSEA. The CDR3 loop reads CSVARVTGITNTGELFF. The DNA of the CDR3 is TGCAGCGTTGCTAGGGTGACAGGGATCACGAACACCGGGGAGCTGTTTTTT.

This chain uses TRBV20-1 with TRBJ2-6; TRBD1 aligns across 10 bases. The CDR3 is 16 residues long. The germline gives CDR1 DFQATT, CDR2 SNEGSKA (reference sequence). V shed 3 bases and J 4 bases; nucleotides not matched to a gene: 6. The CDR3 spells CSASGTGVLGANVLTF. The DNA of the CDR3 is TGCAGTGCTAGCGGGACAGGGGTGCTGGGGGCCAACGTCCTGACTTTC.

The V gene is TRBV20-1, the J gene TRBJ1-4; D not certain. V lost 6 bases and J lost 5, with 13 bases in between. The V gene's germline CDR1 is DFQATT and CDR2 SNEGSKA (reference sequence). The CDR3 is 13 residues long. The CDR3 DNA reads as TGCAGTGCCCAGGACGGAAGAAATGAAAAACTGTTTTTT. Protein sequence: CSAQDGRNEKLFF.

This clonotype has a count of ten or more. The chain employs TRBV5-6 and TRBJ1-3, with TRBD1 identical over 7 bases. Looked up from germline, CDR1 is SGHDT and CDR2 is YYEEEE. CDR3 length: 16 residues. The ends lost 5 bases at V and 1 base at J; junction bases unmatched: 9. CDR3 nucleotide sequence: TGTGCCAGCAGGACAGGGTCTCGTTATTCTGGAAACACCATATATTTT. This encodes CASRTGSRYSGNTIYF.

This clonotype occurred many times. V is TRBV7-9 and J is TRBJ2-1, with D unresolved. Trimming left V 0 bases short and J 2 bases short, with 11 bases between. In germline, CDR1 is SEHNR, CDR2 FQNEAQ (reference sequence). The CDR3 is 16 residues long. The CDR3 loop reads CASSLAQSPPYNEQFF. CDR3 DNA: TGTGCCAGCAGCTTAGCGCAGTCCCCCCCCTACAATGAGCAGTTCTTC.

The table lists this clonotype with many counts. V usage is TRBV12-3 or TRBV12-4 and J usage is TRBJ2-3; tentatively, D is TRBD2 (6 bases). Trimming removed 5 bases at V and 0 bases at J, with 15 bases between. This CDR3 has 16 amino acids. In DNA, the CDR3 is TGTGCCAGCAGTCACGCGGGATTGATTAGCACAGATACGCAGTATTTT. Amino acids: CASSHAGLISTDTQYF.

This clonotype was seen at least ten times. This chain connects TRBV20-1 to TRBJ2-6; no definite D call. Trimming left V 5 bases short and J 2 bases short, with 7 bases between. The CDR3 runs 13 residues. Germline V gene lookup returns CDR1 DFQATT and CDR2 SNEGSKA (reference sequence). CDR3 DNA sequence: TGCAGTGCTCCACCACCTGGGGCCAACGTCCTGACTTTC. Protein sequence: CSAPPPGANVLTF.

This clonotype was detected a few times. The genes are TRBV19 and TRBJ2-1; D is ambiguous. The CDR3 totals 14 residues. Deletions cut 9 bases from V and 0 bases from J, with 12 bases between. Germline CDR1 and CDR2: LNHDA and SQIVND (reference sequence). In DNA, the CDR3 is TGTGCCAGCCGCTCCCTGAGCTCCTACAATGAGCAGTTCTTC. It yields the protein CASRSLSSYNEQFF.

This chain connects TRBV11-1 to TRBJ2-5, with 8 bases aligning to TRBD1. CDR1 and CDR2 from the germline V gene are SGHAT and FQDESV (reference sequence). Trimming at V came to 1 base and at J to 4 bases, leaving 5 bases not matched to a gene. The CDR3 consists of 15 residues. CDR3 nucleotides: TGTGCCAGCAGCTTAGGTCGACAGGGGTTAGAGACCCAGTACTTC. Amino acids: CASSLGRQGLETQYF. Combining the CDR3 with reference TRBV11-1 and TRBJ2-5 gives the whole variable domain EAEVAQSPRYKITEKSQAVAFWCDPISGHATLYWYRQILGQGPELLVQFQDESVVDDSQLPKDRFSAERLKGVDSTLKIQPAELGDSAMYLCASSLGRQGLETQYFGPGTRLLVL.

This clonotype came up a few times. The genes are TRBV20-1 and TRBJ2-1; D not resolved. Germline assignment: CDR1 DFQATT and CDR2 SNEGSKA (reference sequence). The CDR3 is 13 amino acids. The V gene lost 0 bases and the J gene lost 9 bases, with 12 bases spanning the gap. This CDR3 reads CSAREVYKGEQFF. The CDR3 DNA is TGCAGTGCTAGAGAGGTCTATAAGGGTGAGCAGTTCTTC.

The chain carries TRBV9 and TRBJ2-2; D is unresolved. Germline V lookup: CDR1 SGDLS, CDR2 YYNGEE. Trimming stripped 3 bases from V and 2 bases from J, with 8 bases between. The CDR3 runs to 14 residues. The CDR3 reads CASSDRINTGELFF. The CDR3 DNA is TGTGCCAGCAGCGACAGAATTAACACCGGGGAGCTGTTTTTT. Full variable domain (remainder filled in from reference TRBV9 and TRBJ2-2): DSGVTQTPKHLITATGQRVTLRCSPRSGDLSVYWYQQSLDQGLQFLIQYYNGEERAKGNILERFSAQQFPDLHSELNLSSLELGDSALYFCASSDRINTGELFFGEGSRLTVL.

The chain employs TRBV3-1 and TRBJ2-1; possibly TRBD2 for D (6 bases). CDR3 length equals 16 residues. Trimming removed 3 bases at V and 0 bases at J, with 12 bases between. Germline lookup yields CDR1 LGHDT and CDR2 YNNKEL (reference sequence). CDR3 sequence (DNA): TGTGCCAGCAGCCACCCTAGCGAAAGCTCCTACAATGAGCAGTTCTTC. Amino acids: CASSHPSESSYNEQFF.

As concerns this clonotype: Compared with germline, one end of the junction differs, possibly owing to a read error. The genes are TRBV2 and TRBJ1-6, with TRBD1 as a possible D gene (5 bases). This CDR3 comprises 15 residues. Germline CDR1 and CDR2: SNHLY and FYNNEI. The CDR3 coding sequence is TGTGCCAGCAGGGGGGAACACTCCGATAATTCACCCCTCCACTTT. Its translation is CASRGEHSDNSPLHF.

J is TRBJ2-7 and V is TRBV5-1, with D perhaps TRBD1 (6 bases). This CDR3 has 13 residues. Trimming pared 4 bases from V and 5 bases from J, leaving 13 bases between. In germline, CDR1 is SGHRS, CDR2 YFSETQ. DNA for the CDR3: TGCGCCAGCAGCCCAACCTGGACAGACGAGCAGTACTTC. Translation gives CASSPTWTDEQYF. The whole variable domain, remainder taken from reference TRBV5-1 and TRBJ2-7, is KAGVTQTPRYLIKTRGQQVTLSCSPISGHRSVSWYQQTPGQGLQFLFEYFSETQRNKGNFPGRFSGRQFSNSRSEMNVSTLELGDSALYLCASSPTWTDEQYFGPGTRLTVT.

The rearrangement joins TRBV24-1 to TRBJ2-1, with D perhaps TRBD1 or TRBD2 (5 bases each). From germline, CDR1 is KGHDR and CDR2 SFDVKD. V lost 7 bases, J lost 0 bases, and 15 bases lay in between. There are 16 residues in the CDR3. The chain's CDR3 is CATSTSGTHSYNEQFF. The CDR3 nucleotides are TGTGCCACCAGCACTTCCGGGACCCACTCCTACAATGAGCAGTTCTTC.

J is TRBJ2-1 and V is TRBV7-9; D not resolved. The CDR3 has 12 residues. V lost 5 bases and J lost 10, with 12 bases in between. Germline CDR1 reads SEHNR; CDR2 reads FQNEAQ (reference sequence). The CDR3 is CASSPGLWEQFF. For the CDR3, the DNA is TGTGCCAGCAGCCCAGGCTTATGGGAGCAGTTCTTC.

The chain combines TRBV6-5 with TRBJ1-2, with no clear D. The CDR3 runs 13 residues. Between the trimmed V and J ends, which lost 4 bases and 0 bases, there was a span of 6 bases. The V gene's germline CDR1 is MNHEY and CDR2 SVGAGI. The chain's CDR3 is CASSFDTNYGYTF. DNA for the CDR3: TGTGCCAGCAGTTTCGACACTAACTATGGCTACACCTTC.

This clonotype was recorded at least ten times. The V gene is TRBV14, the J gene TRBJ1-2; D possibly corresponds to TRBD1 (5 bases). The CDR3 loop spans 15 amino acids. Germline assignment: CDR1 SGHDN and CDR2 FVKESK. The germline V and J ends were trimmed by 3 bases and 4 bases, with 15 bases remaining between them. The CDR3 DNA reads as TGTGCCAGCAGCCATAGTAGGGGCCCCCGCTATGGCTACACCTTC. This gives the protein CASSHSRGPRYGYTF.

This clonotype has just a few counts. CDR3 loop: CASSLGPGGSAGELFF. DNA of the CDR3: TGTGCCAGCAGCTTAGGGCCGGGAGGGTCCGCCGGGGAGCTGTTTTTT. The gene calls are TRBV11-1 and TRBJ2-2, with 8 bases identical to TRBD2. V gave up 1 base and J gave up 6 bases; unmatched junction bases: 7. Germline values: CDR1 SGHAT, CDR2 FQDESV (reference sequence). The CDR3 consists of 16 residues.